This TCR beta chain emerged from a study of T cells in Graves' hyperthyroidism and ophthalmopathy. Across the whole study: Blood from the periphery was taken at initial diagnosis, before any treatment.

For ophthalmopathy patients, the Clinical Activity Score was at least 3 and the NOSPECS grade at least 4; duration was under 3 months. Uncontrolled infections, other autoimmune diseases, pregnancy or lactation led to exclusion of patients. Fresh peripheral blood, roughly 10 ml of it, supplied the PBMCs. TCR beta CDR3 region amplification was performed from RNA transcripts. Carried out on the TCR CDR3, a first-round RT-PCR used the HTBI primer set. TCRdb processed the multiplex PCR reads anew with MiXCR; each CDR3 protein has one entry. The table has around 250,000 distinct CDR3 sequences, 24% seen once. The sample comprised blood. The sequence was obtained from a woman aged 40-49 years with Graves' ophthalmopathy.

In nucleotides, the CDR3 is TGTGCCAGCAGTGCTCCGGGACTAGCGGCCTACGAGCAGTACTTC. Translation gives CASSAPGLAAYEQYF. This chain connects TRBV2 to TRBJ2-7, with 11 bases lining up with TRBD2. The germline V gene encodes CDR1 SNHLY and CDR2 FYNNEI. The CDR3 totals 15 residues. V lost 4 bases to trimming and J lost 2 bases; unmatched junction nucleotides: 4.